The sequence of this T cell receptor beta chain was determined in a study of T cell clonality in common variable immunodeficiency. Study-wide findings and caveats: CVID subjects showed higher TCRbeta clonality than healthy controls. Reportedly, TCR beta sequences from common variable immunodeficiency showed fewer deletions and N-nucleotide insertions.

The protocol was immunoSEQ multiplex PCR, while the TCRdb copy is restricted to in-frame clones and leaves out a portion. The table lists about 55,000 clones, with no singletons. The CDR3 contains 13 residues. Germline loops: CDR1 SGHTA, CDR2 FQGNSA. This clone was recorded many times. What it recognizes is unknown. Read coverage stops 3 residues before the CDR3 terminus; the germline J gene supplies the remainder. Donors gave roughly 5 to 8 ml heparinized peripheral whole blood. The chain combines TRBV7-2 with TRBJ1-2; TRBD1 matches 10 bases. This sequence was found in a person aged 18 to 75 in good health. The sample taken for sequencing was peripheral blood mononuclear cells. The CDR3 protein is CASSSDRGQGYTF. Incomplete CDR3 DNA: TGTGCCAGCAGCTCCGACAGGGGGCAAGGC.